This T cell receptor (beta chain) derives from a study of T cells in Graves' hyperthyroidism and ophthalmopathy. Overall study context: The initial diagnosis was the point when peripheral blood was collected, ahead of any treatment. Study results and limitations: Blood held most thyroid clonotypes expanded above 0.001 frequency. A model using 13 V-J features told ophthalmopathy apart from stable hyperthyroidism.

Points on this clonotype: Its antigen is undetermined.

The CDR3 has 16 residues. The junction had 14 bases not matched to a gene; V was cut back by 7 bases and J by 4 bases. Germline-derived CDR1 and CDR2 are SEHNR and FQNEAQ (reference sequence). Patients were excluded because of uncontrolled infection, other autoimmune disease, pregnancy or lactation. Authors of the study amplified TCR beta CDR3 regions from RNA transcripts. A first-round RT-PCR of the TCR CDR3 used the HTBI primer set. TCRdb called the multiplex PCR reads again in MiXCR, with one record for every CDR3 protein. The table includes over 500,000 distinct CDR3 sequences, 16% detected once. The specimen was blood. This TCR came from a woman aged 25 to 45 with Graves' ophthalmopathy. The chain uses TRBV7-9 and TRBJ2-3; 7 bases are a match to TRBD2. Here the CDR3 DNA reads TGTGCCAGCACCAAAGGGGCGGGAGCGGGTTCAGATACGCAGTATTTT. Translated: CASTKGAGAGSDTQYF.